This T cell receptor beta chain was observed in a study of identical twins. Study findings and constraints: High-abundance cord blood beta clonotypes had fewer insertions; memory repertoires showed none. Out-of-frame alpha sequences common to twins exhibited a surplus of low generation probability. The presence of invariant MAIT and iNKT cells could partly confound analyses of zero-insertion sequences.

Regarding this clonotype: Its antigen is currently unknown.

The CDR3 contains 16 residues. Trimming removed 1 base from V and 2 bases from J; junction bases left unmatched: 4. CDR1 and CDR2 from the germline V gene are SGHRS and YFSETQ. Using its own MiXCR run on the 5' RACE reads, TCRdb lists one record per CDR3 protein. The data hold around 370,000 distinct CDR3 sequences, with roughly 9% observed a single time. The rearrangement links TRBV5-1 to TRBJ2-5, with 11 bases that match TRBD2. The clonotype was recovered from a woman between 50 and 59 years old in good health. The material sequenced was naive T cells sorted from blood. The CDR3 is CASSLKTSGMQETQYF. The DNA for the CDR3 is TGCGCCAGCAGCTTGAAGACTAGCGGGATGCAAGAGACCCAGTACTTC. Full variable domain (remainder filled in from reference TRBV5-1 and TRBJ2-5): KAGVTQTPRYLIKTRGQQVTLSCSPISGHRSVSWYQQTPGQGLQFLFEYFSETQRNKGNFPGRFSGRQFSNSRSEMNVSTLELGDSALYLCASSLKTSGMQETQYFGPGTRLLVL.